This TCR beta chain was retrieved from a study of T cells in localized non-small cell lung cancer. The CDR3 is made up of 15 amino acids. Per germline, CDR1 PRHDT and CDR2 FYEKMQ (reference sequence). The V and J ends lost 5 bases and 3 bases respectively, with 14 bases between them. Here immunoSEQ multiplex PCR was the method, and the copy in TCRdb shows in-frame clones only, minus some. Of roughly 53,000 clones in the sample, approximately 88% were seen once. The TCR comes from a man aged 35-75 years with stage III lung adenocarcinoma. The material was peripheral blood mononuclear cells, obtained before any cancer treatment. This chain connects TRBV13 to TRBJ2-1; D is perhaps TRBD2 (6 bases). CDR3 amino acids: CASSPSGLIYNEQFF. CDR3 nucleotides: TGTGCCAGCAGCCCATCGGGACTGATCTACAATGAGCAGTTCTTC.